These 27 T cell receptor beta chains were sequenced from one sample in a study of identical twins. TCRdb independently ran MiXCR on the 5' RACE reads; one entry per CDR3 protein. The data contain some 600,000 distinct CDR3 sequences, 7.1% of them singletons. Separately, the same data were catalogued under a study of yellow fever vaccine responses in identical twins.

Material for sequencing was PBMCs. Receptors originate from a young woman in good health.

This rearrangement joins TRBV12-3 or TRBV12-4 to TRBJ2-7, with a weak D call TRBD2 (5 bases). The germline V and J ends were trimmed by 3 bases and 3 bases, with 12 bases remaining between them. There are 14 residues in the CDR3. CDR3 sequence reads: CASSFEGDFYEQYF. CDR3 DNA: TGTGCCAGCAGTTTTGAGGGAGATTTCTACGAGCAGTACTTC.

The chain recombines TRBV6-1 with TRBJ2-5, with 16 bases that match TRBD2. From germline, CDR1 is MNHNS and CDR2 SASEGT. V dropped 7 bases and J dropped 5; count of bases not matched to a gene: 7. This CDR3 has 16 residues. DNA of the CDR3: TGTGCCAGCAAGACTGGGACTAGCGGGAGGGCGGAGACCCAGTACTTC. It codes for CASKTGTSGRAETQYF.

In its sample, this clonotype was seen a few times. This chain joins TRBV12-3 or TRBV12-4 and TRBJ2-5; TRBD2 aligns across 12 bases. This CDR3 has 15 amino acids. The V segment lost 5 bases and the J segment 5 bases; nucleotides outside the gene matches: 6. This chain's CDR3 is CASSPSGGAFETQYF. CDR3 nucleotides: TGTGCCAGCAGTCCTAGCGGGGGGGCCTTTGAGACCCAGTACTTC.

This clonotype has a count of ten or more. The V call is TRBV12-3 or TRBV12-4, the J call TRBJ2-4; D is undetermined. This CDR3 has 14 residues. Trimming took off 6 bases at V and 3 bases at J, with 12 bases between the two ends. This chain's CDR3 is CASSPSSVKNIQYF. The CDR3 DNA is TGTGCCAGCAGCCCCTCTTCGGTCAAAAACATTCAGTACTTC.

This clonotype was recorded a few times. The CDR3 loop reads CSASGGQETQYF. The CDR3 coding sequence is TGCAGTGCTAGCGGGGGACAAGAGACCCAGTACTTC. The J gene is TRBJ2-5, the V gene TRBV20-1, with D tentatively TRBD2 (6 bases). The CDR3 is 12 residues long. Trimming shortened V by 3 bases and J by 2 bases, and 7 bases separated the two germline ends. CDR1 is DFQATT and CDR2 is SNEGSKA in the germline V gene (reference sequence).

J is TRBJ1-4 and V is TRBV12-3 or TRBV12-4, with TRBD1 as a possible D gene (6 bases). The CDR3 is 15 residues long. V lost 7 bases and J lost 5, with 17 bases in between. The CDR3 sequence is CASNPSWQGNEKLFF. In DNA form, the CDR3 reads TGTGCCAGCAACCCCTCGTGGCAGGGGAATGAAAAACTGTTTTTT.

This clonotype came up many times. The chain employs TRBV7-6 and TRBJ1-6, with no clear D. The germline CDR1 and CDR2 sequences are SGHVS and FNYEAQ. V gave up 5 bases and J gave up 8 bases, with 16 bases separating them. CDR3 length: 15 residues. The CDR3 region has the DNA TGTGCCAGCAGCCTTGGGGATCAAAGGGATTCACCCCTCCACTTT. Residues: CASSLGDQRDSPLHF.

The chain has TRBV7-8 and TRBJ2-1; D could derive from TRBD1 or TRBD2 (5 bases each). This CDR3 is built from 16 residues. Germline V CDR1 and CDR2: SGHVS, FQNEAQ. With 2 bases removed from V and 0 bases from J, the gap between germline ends came to 11 bases. The CDR3 sequence is CASSLWGTSSYNEQFF. The CDR3 DNA is TGTGCCAGCAGCTTATGGGGGACCAGCTCCTACAATGAGCAGTTCTTC. Based on the CDR3 plus reference TRBV7-8 and TRBJ2-1, the full variable domain is GAGVSQSPRYKVAKRGQDVALRCDPISGHVSLFWYQQALGQGPEFLTYFQNEAQLDKSGLPSDRFFAERPEGSVSTLKIQRTQQEDSAVYLCASSLWGTSSYNEQFFGPGTRLTVL.

The chain employs TRBV14 and TRBJ2-3; no definite D call. Germline V gene sequence: CDR1 SGHDN, CDR2 FVKESK. Trimming left V 3 bases short and J 3 bases short, with 19 bases between. The CDR3 has 17 amino acids. The DNA for the CDR3 is TGTGCCAGCAGCCAGACTCCCGCGGTTGTTTGGACAGATACGCAGTATTTT. It encodes CASSQTPAVVWTDTQYF. Combining the CDR3 with reference TRBV14 and TRBJ2-3 gives the whole variable domain EAGVTQFPSHSVIEKGQTVTLRCDPISGHDNLYWYRRVMGKEIKFLLHFVKESKQDESGMPNNRFLAERTGGTYSTLKVQPAELEDSGVYFCASSQTPAVVWTDTQYFGPGTRLTVL.

This clonotype was seen more than once but under ten times. This chain connects TRBV20-1 to TRBJ2-3; 8 nucleotides agree with TRBD2. The CDR3 is 15 amino acids. After removal of 3 bases from V and 0 bases from J, the junction contained 5 bases not matched to a gene. CDR1 and CDR2 from the germline V gene are DFQATT and SNEGSKA (reference sequence). This chain's CDR3 is CSARDGGGSTDTQYF. DNA for the CDR3: TGCAGTGCTAGGGACGGGGGGGGAAGCACAGATACGCAGTATTTT.

There are many counts of this clonotype. This chain uses TRBV24-1 with TRBJ2-3; a weak D match, TRBD2 (5 bases). Trimming left V 5 bases short and J 2 bases short, with 16 bases between. The CDR3 consists of 16 residues. CDR1 and CDR2 (germline): KGHDR, SFDVKD. The CDR3 region is CATSGKGAAATDTQYF. DNA for the CDR3: TGTGCCACCAGTGGTAAGGGAGCGGCTGCCACAGATACGCAGTATTTT.

The rearrangement joins TRBV21-1 to TRBJ2-5; the table's D gene call, TRBD2, was not cross checked with the DNA. TRBV21-1 counts as a pseudogene. The CDR3 loop spans 19 amino acids. Here the CDR3 DNA reads TGTGCCAGCAGCAAAGCCCTGGCTAGCGGGGGCCTGTACCAAGAGACCCAGTACTTC. Translated: CASSKALASGGLYQETQYF.

This clonotype was picked up many times. The genes are TRBV7-9 and TRBJ1-5, with a weak D call TRBD1 (5 bases). CDR1 and CDR2 (germline): SEHNR, FQNEAQ (reference sequence). With 1 base removed from V and 1 base from J, the gap between germline ends came to 14 bases. The CDR3 spans 17 residues. The CDR3 nucleotides are TGTGCCAGCAGCTTAGTTGCCGGGACGGGAAGCAATCAGCCCCAGCATTTT. It codes for CASSLVAGTGSNQPQHF.

This clonotype was detected a few times. The chain employs TRBV11-2 and TRBJ2-7; the D gene is possibly TRBD2 (6 bases). Germline lookup yields CDR1 SGHAT and CDR2 FQNNGV. The V end lost 2 bases, the J end lost 4 bases, and 24 bases lay between the germline ends. The CDR3 consists of 18 residues. Here the CDR3 reads CASSLLPFRGYQTYEQYV. CDR3 in DNA: TGTGCCAGCAGCTTATTACCCTTCCGGGGGTACCAGACTTACGAGCAGTACGTC.

The chain's CDR3 is CASSFGLWREGYEQYF. DNA of the CDR3: TGTGCCAGCAGTTTTGGCCTGTGGCGGGAGGGATACGAGCAGTACTTC. This chain joins TRBV6-5 and TRBJ2-7, with 9 positions matching TRBD2. V lost 4 bases to trimming and J lost 4 bases; unmatched junction nucleotides: 11. CDR3 size: 16 residues. CDR1 is MNHEY, CDR2 SVGAGI, per germline.

The table lists this clonotype with many counts. The chain links TRBV15 to TRBJ1-5; weak D call: TRBD1 (6 bases). The V gene's germline CDR1 is LNHNV and CDR2 YYDKDF (reference sequence). With 3 bases removed from V and 3 bases from J, the gap between germline ends came to 12 bases. The CDR3 spans 15 residues. The CDR3 bases are TGTGCCACCAGCAGTGACAGGTCCCCCAATCAGCCCCAGCATTTT. Amino acid sequence: CATSSDRSPNQPQHF.

This sequence joins TRBV2 and TRBJ2-5, with unresolved D. This CDR3 comprises 12 residues. V lost 2 bases and J lost 2, with 3 bases in between. CDR1 is SNHLY, CDR2 FYNNEI, per germline. CDR3 DNA sequence: TGTGCCAGCAGTGAATTACAAGAGACCCAGTACTTC. Translating gives CASSELQETQYF. Combining the CDR3 with reference TRBV2 and TRBJ2-5 gives the whole variable domain EPEVTQTPSHQVTQMGQEVILRCVPISNHLYFYWYRQILGQKVEFLVSFYNNEISEKSEIFDDQFSVERPDGSNFTLKIRSTKLEDSAMYFCASSELQETQYFGPGTRLLVL.

This clonotype was seen ten or more times. The chain carries TRBV2 and TRBJ1-2, with a tentative D call TRBD1 (6 bases). V gave up 4 bases and J gave up 2 bases, with 11 bases separating them. Germline CDR1 SNHLY, CDR2 FYNNEI. The CDR3 runs to 14 residues. As DNA, the CDR3 is TGTGCCAGCAGTGGAGGGACATTCAACTATGGCTACACCTTC. Translated, it gives CASSGGTFNYGYTF.

Concerning this clonotype itself: This may be a read error, as it is one base from a much larger clone. This chain connects TRBV7-9 to TRBJ2-7; D not certain. Germline CDR1 reads SEHNR; CDR2 reads FQNEAQ (reference sequence). This CDR3 contains 13 residues. V lost 5 bases, J lost 3 bases, and 11 bases lay in between. CDR3 DNA: TGTGCCAGCAGCACAGACGAACTCTACGAGCAGTACGTC. As protein: CASSTDELYEQYV.

J is TRBJ1-6 and V is TRBV27; 7 nucleotides align to TRBD1. Trimming took 6 bases from V and 7 from J; bases not matched to a gene: 9. The CDR3 runs to 15 residues. Germline lookup yields CDR1 MNHEY and CDR2 SMNVEV (reference sequence). CDR3 loop: CASRKPGTENSPLHF. The CDR3 DNA reads as TGTGCCAGCAGGAAACCCGGGACAGAAAATTCACCCCTCCACTTT.

This clonotype was detected a few times. The rearrangement links TRBV12-3 or TRBV12-4 to TRBJ2-2; no firm D call. Trimming shortened V by 6 bases and J by 3 bases, and 5 bases separated the two germline ends. This CDR3 spans 12 amino acids. The CDR3 nucleotides read TGTGCCAGCAGCTGGTACACCGGGGAGCTGTTTTTT. It encodes CASSWYTGELFF.

This clonotype was seen a few times. The chain uses TRBV6-2 or TRBV6-3 and TRBJ2-3; D uncertain. The CDR3 has 15 residues. Per the germline V gene, CDR1 is MNHEY and CDR2 is SVGEGT. Between the trimmed V and J ends, which lost 2 bases and 0 bases, there was a span of 9 bases. The CDR3 protein is CASSYGRGSTDTQYF. DNA for the CDR3: TGTGCCAGCAGTTACGGGCGAGGAAGCACAGATACGCAGTATTTT.

This clonotype has a count of ten or more. The V gene is TRBV29-1, the J gene TRBJ2-5; 7 nucleotides align to TRBD1. Looked up from germline, CDR1 is SQVTM and CDR2 is ANQGSEA. This CDR3 has 14 amino acids. V lost 5 bases and J lost 7; bases outside the gene matches: 13. CDR3 amino acids: CSVYIGTAQMTQYF. The CDR3 DNA is TGCAGCGTTTATATCGGGACAGCCCAGATGACCCAGTACTTC.

This clonotype was seen many times. The chain joins TRBV14 to TRBJ2-1, with 11 bases aligning to TRBD2. CDR3 length equals 18 residues. The V segment lost 0 bases and the J segment 3 bases; nucleotides outside the gene matches: 7. CDR1 SGHDN and CDR2 FVKESK come from the germline V gene. CDR3 protein: CASSQDRLAGGFYNEQFF. CDR3 bases: TGTGCCAGCAGCCAAGATCGATTAGCGGGAGGGTTCTACAATGAGCAGTTCTTC.

This clonotype was observed a handful of times. CDR3 nucleotide sequence: TGCGCCAGCGCCCGCCCTACGGATTACAATGAGCAGTTCTTC. It yields the protein CASARPTDYNEQFF. V gene TRBV5-1 combines with J gene TRBJ2-1, with D uncertain. Germline V gene lookup returns CDR1 SGHRS and CDR2 YFSETQ. The CDR3 sequence is 14 residues long. V was clipped by 7 bases and J by 4 bases, with 15 bases between them.

This chain joins TRBV12-3 or TRBV12-4 and TRBJ2-5, with no clear D. The CDR3 loop spans 12 amino acids. Trimming took off 6 bases at V and 11 bases at J, with 16 bases between the two ends. For the CDR3, the DNA is TGTGCCAGCAGAAATGGGCTAGGGAAACAGTACTTC. It is translated as CASRNGLGKQYF.

The chain is built from TRBV7-2 and TRBJ2-3, with a weak D call TRBD2 (6 bases). The CDR3 has 13 amino acids. The germline V gene encodes CDR1 SGHTA and CDR2 FQGNSA. V lost 5 bases, J lost 9 bases, and 15 bases lay in between. Here the CDR3 reads CASSENPGVTQYF. The CDR3 DNA reads as TGTGCCAGCAGCGAAAACCCGGGGGTAACGCAGTATTTT.